The clone carrying this T cell receptor (beta chain) was observed once. Its specificity is not known. This sample was included in a study of PD-1 blockade in classical Hodgkin lymphoma. General study results and limits: Partial responders and progressors had significantly lower baseline TCR diversity.

V lost 1 base to trimming and J lost 5 bases, with 12 bases between them. The CDR3 has 14 residues. Germline CDR1 MNHEY, CDR2 SMNVEV (reference sequence). Every one of the patients relapsed after autologous stem cell transplantation (brentuximab vedotin exposure was variable). Sequencing was performed with immunoSEQ multiplex PCR; in TCRdb, only in-frame clones are kept and a portion is missing. In the table there are about 90,000 clones, 80% to 95% of which are singletons. The receptor was isolated from a human donor with classical Hodgkin lymphoma. The sample consisted of peripheral blood mononuclear cells (PBMCs), taken before the second cycle of nivolumab. This sequence joins TRBV27 and TRBJ2-7; no firm D call. CDR3 nucleotides: TGTGCCAGCAGTTTATGGTCCGGGCGGCACGAGCAGTACTTC. Its protein product is CASSLWSGRHEQYF.